This passage covers 24 T cell receptor beta chains from one sample sequenced in a study of CD8 T cells in ankylosing spondylitis. Findings of the study overall: One TCR beta motif, made up of about 8 highly homologous variants, appeared characteristic of ankylosing spondylitis blood.

TCRdb recomputed calls from the 5' RACE reads with MiXCR, one row per CDR3 protein. This sample has some 700,000 distinct CDR3 sequences, with around a fifth found just once. These TCRs are of unknown antigen specificity. Material for sequencing was blood, either unsorted or a sorted T cell fraction (not recorded which). The receptor source for this set is a male donor with ankylosing spondylitis.

This clonotype has at least ten counts. This sequence joins TRBV20-1 and TRBJ1-6, with 8 bases matching TRBD1. Germline CDR1 DFQATT, CDR2 SNEGSKA (reference sequence). The CDR3 extends over 14 amino acids. V gave up 4 bases and J gave up 9 bases; unmatched junction bases: 8. CDR3 protein: CSAKGQGDSSPLHF. The CDR3 nucleotides read TGCAGTGCTAAAGGACAGGGAGATAGTTCACCCCTCCACTTT.

The J gene is TRBJ1-1, the V gene TRBV27; maybe TRBD1 (5 bases). This CDR3 region has 14 residues. Trimming took off 6 bases at V and 0 bases at J, with 11 bases between the two ends. CDR1 and CDR2 from the germline V gene are MNHEY and SMNVEV (reference sequence). The CDR3 sequence is CASRFGAMNTEAFF. In DNA form, the CDR3 reads TGTGCCAGCAGGTTCGGGGCCATGAACACTGAAGCTTTCTTT.

This chain joins TRBV6-2 or TRBV6-3 and TRBJ2-5; D uncertain. This CDR3 comprises 13 residues. Germline V gene lookup returns CDR1 MNHEY and CDR2 SVGEGT. V was cut by 2 bases and J by 5 bases, with 9 bases left in between. CDR3 nucleotides: TGTGCCAGCAGTTACGGGAAGGTGGAGACCCAGTACTTC. Its protein product is CASSYGKVETQYF.

This clonotype was observed a handful of times. The chain has TRBV27 and TRBJ2-1, with D tentatively TRBD1 (6 bases). CDR1 and CDR2 from the germline V gene are MNHEY and SMNVEV (reference sequence). V lost 2 bases and J lost 7, with 9 bases in between. CDR3 length equals 13 residues. The CDR3 bases are TGTGCCAGCAGTTTAACAGGGTTGAATGAGCAGTTCTTC. It specifies CASSLTGLNEQFF.

In its sample, this clonotype was seen many times. The genes are TRBV6-1 and TRBJ2-2; D gene uncertain. The CDR3 sequence is 14 residues long. Trimming shortened V by 6 bases and J by 0 bases, and 8 bases separated the two germline ends. Germline lookup yields CDR1 MNHNS and CDR2 SASEGT. CDR3 sequence: CASSSTTNTGELFF. The DNA of the CDR3 is TGTGCCAGCAGCTCCACTACGAACACCGGGGAGCTGTTTTTT.

This clonotype has more than one count but fewer than ten. The rearrangement uses TRBV20-1 and TRBJ2-7; perhaps D is TRBD1 or TRBD2 (5 bases each). Germline V gives CDR1 DFQATT, CDR2 SNEGSKA (reference sequence). The CDR3 length is 18 residues. V was cut by 1 base and J by 0 bases, with 22 bases left in between. CDR3 loop: CSARVLAAGTSSSYEQYF. The CDR3, as DNA: TGCAGTGCTAGAGTCTTGGCCGCCGGGACCTCAAGCTCCTACGAGCAGTACTTC.

This chain uses TRBV9 with TRBJ2-7, with 9 bases that match TRBD2. CDR3 length: 17 amino acids. Germline CDR1 is SGDLS and CDR2 is YYNGEE. The trim removed 0 bases at V and 5 bases at J, leaving 12 bases unmatched. The CDR3 protein is CASSVAVVASGINEQYF. CDR3 sequence (DNA): TGTGCCAGCAGCGTAGCGGTGGTGGCTAGCGGGATCAACGAGCAGTACTTC.

This clonotype was seen a handful of times. The chain links TRBV20-1 to TRBJ2-7; tentatively, D is TRBD1 (5 bases). The CDR3 has 14 residues. The V and J ends lost 1 base and 0 bases respectively, with 10 bases between them. Per the germline V gene, CDR1 is DFQATT and CDR2 is SNEGSKA (reference sequence). In nucleotides, the CDR3 is TGCAGTGCTAGAGGAGGACATAACTCCTACGAGCAGTACTTC. This gives the protein CSARGGHNSYEQYF.

This clonotype has more than one count but fewer than ten. The V and J genes are TRBV5-1 and TRBJ2-3, with a tentative D call TRBD1 (5 bases). The V end lost 0 bases, the J end lost 6 bases, and 11 bases lay between the germline ends. Germline CDR1 SGHRS, CDR2 YFSETQ. CDR3 length: 14 amino acids. The CDR3 region has the DNA TGCGCCAGCAGCTTGGTGGCAGGGAAGGATACGCAGTATTTT. Its translation: CASSLVAGKDTQYF.

The chain carries TRBV4-1 and TRBJ2-1; 7 bases match TRBD2. In germline, CDR1 is MGHRA, CDR2 YSYEKL. J gave up 8 bases and V 1 base, and 8 bases lay outside the gene matches. This CDR3 has 15 residues. CDR3 sequence (DNA): TGCGCCAGCAGCCAAGGACTAGCCTTCCCAGATGAGCAGTTCTTC. As protein: CASSQGLAFPDEQFF.

This clonotype was observed a handful of times. The J gene is TRBJ1-5, the V gene TRBV21-1; TRBD1 is the table's D call, not checked against the DNA. TRBV21-1 is described as a pseudogene. This CDR3 comprises 20 residues. The CDR3 nucleotides read TGTGCCAGCAGCTACCGGCCCCAGAGGACCGGGGGGCATAGCAATCAGCCCCAGCATTTT. Translation gives CASSYRPQRTGGHSNQPQHF.

The V gene is TRBV7-3, the J gene TRBJ2-1, with D uncertain. Trimming took off 0 bases at V and 8 bases at J, with 23 bases between the two ends. The CDR3 has 18 amino acids. The germline V gene encodes CDR1 SGHTA and CDR2 FQGTGA. CDR3 in DNA: TGTGCCAGCAGCTTAACGACCATAGGGATTTCTAGACCCCATGAGCAGTTCTTC. This encodes CASSLTTIGISRPHEQFF.

In its sample, this clonotype was seen a few times. The rearrangement links TRBV3-1 to TRBJ1-2; a possible D gene is TRBD1 (5 bases). Germline V lookup: CDR1 LGHDT, CDR2 YNNKEL (reference sequence). This CDR3 is built from 14 residues. Trimming stripped 3 bases from V and 7 bases from J, with 15 bases between. CDR3 protein: CASSQWWGESGYTF. CDR3 coding DNA: TGTGCCAGCAGCCAGTGGTGGGGGGAGTCTGGCTACACCTTC.

This clonotype showed up many times. The chain couples TRBV2 to TRBJ1-1; no clear D. There are 11 residues in the CDR3. Deletions cut 1 base from V and 7 bases from J, with 4 bases between. CDR1 and CDR2 from the germline V gene are SNHLY and FYNNEI. CDR3 nucleotides: TGTGCCAGCAGTGAAGTGGTTGAAGCTTTCTTT. Residues: CASSEVVEAFF.

This clonotype was detected only a few times. The chain couples TRBV11-2 to TRBJ2-5, with 7 bases identical to TRBD1. This CDR3 spans 18 amino acids. Trimming at V came to 1 base and at J to 1 base, leaving 12 bases not matched to a gene. CDR1 is SGHAT, CDR2 FQNNGV, per germline. The CDR3 DNA is TGTGCCAGCAGCTTAGTTACTTTTCCCCGGGACAGCCAAGAGACCCAGTACTTC. Translation gives CASSLVTFPRDSQETQYF.

This chain uses TRBV7-9 with TRBJ2-7, with 12 nucleotides matching TRBD1. CDR3 length: 14 amino acids. The J segment lost 4 bases and the V segment lost 8 bases, leaving 6 bases of the junction unmatched. CDR1 and CDR2 (germline): SEHNR, FQNEAQ (reference sequence). The CDR3 bases are TGTGCCAGCGGCGGGACAGGGGGCTATTACGAGCAGTACTTC. The encoded protein is CASGGTGGYYEQYF.

The chain is built from TRBV5-1 and TRBJ1-1; 7 bases line up with TRBD1. Trimming cost V 0 bases and J 8 bases; bases outside gene matches: 4. The CDR3 is made up of 13 amino acids. CDR1 and CDR2 (germline): SGHRS, YFSETQ. The CDR3 sequence is CASSLGRGQEAFF. Here the CDR3 DNA reads TGCGCCAGCAGCTTGGGTAGGGGGCAGGAAGCTTTCTTT. Filled out from reference TRBV5-1 and TRBJ1-1, the complete variable domain reads KAGVTQTPRYLIKTRGQQVTLSCSPISGHRSVSWYQQTPGQGLQFLFEYFSETQRNKGNFPGRFSGRQFSNSRSEMNVSTLELGDSALYLCASSLGRGQEAFFGQGTRLTVV.

This sequence joins TRBV4-3 and TRBJ2-1, with 8 bases lining up with TRBD1. The CDR3 sequence is 14 residues long. CDR1 and CDR2 (germline): LGHNA, YSLEER. The junction had 7 bases not matched to a gene; V was cut back by 4 bases and J by 8 bases. CDR3 coding DNA: TGCGCCAGCAGCCCTCGGACAGGGTTCCATGAGCAGTTCTTC. Translating it yields CASSPRTGFHEQFF.

This clonotype was seen more than once but under ten times. The rearrangement links TRBV29-1 to TRBJ1-4, with 8 bases fitting TRBD1. Germline-derived CDR1 and CDR2 are SQVTM and ANQGSEA. This CDR3 comprises 13 residues. V gave up 6 bases and J gave up 8 bases; unmatched junction bases: 8. The CDR3 DNA reads as TGCAGCGTGGACGACAGGGGTGGGGAAAAACTGTTTTTT. Translating it yields CSVDDRGGEKLFF.

This clonotype turned up a few times. This chain links TRBV19 with TRBJ1-5, with 9 bases identical to TRBD1. The CDR3 extends over 15 amino acids. V gave up 5 bases and J gave up 3 bases; unmatched junction bases: 5. CDR1 and CDR2 (germline): LNHDA, SQIVND (reference sequence). The CDR3 region is CASSVGTGFNQPQHF. The CDR3 nucleotides are TGTGCCAGTAGTGTCGGGACAGGGTTCAATCAGCCCCAGCATTTT.

This chain connects TRBV7-9 to TRBJ1-2, with D perhaps matching TRBD1 (6 bases). The V gene's germline CDR1 is SEHNR and CDR2 FQNEAQ (reference sequence). The ends were cut back, 2 bases at V and 6 bases at J, with 13 bases in the middle. The CDR3 totals 14 residues. The CDR3 DNA sequence: TGTGCCAGCAGCTTATCGGGGGCCAGGAATGGCTACACCTTC. It encodes CASSLSGARNGYTF.

This clonotype showed up many times. V is TRBV6-5 and J is TRBJ2-5; 8 nucleotides align to TRBD2. CDR3 length: 16 residues. The V segment lost 2 bases and the J segment 2 bases; nucleotides outside the gene matches: 7. CDR1 and CDR2 from the germline V gene are MNHEY and SVGAGI. CDR3 bases: TGTGCCAGCAGTTACCAAGGGACTAGTCAGCAAGAGACCCAGTACTTC. Its protein product is CASSYQGTSQQETQYF.

A few counts support this clonotype. The V gene is TRBV5-1, the J gene TRBJ1-1; weak D call: TRBD1 (6 bases). CDR3 size: 11 residues. CDR1 SGHRS and CDR2 YFSETQ come from the germline V gene. With 5 bases removed from V and 5 bases from J, the gap between germline ends came to 7 bases. The CDR3 loop is CASRGATEAFF. CDR3 bases: TGCGCCAGCAGGGGGGCAACTGAAGCTTTCTTT.

The chain combines TRBV5-1 with TRBJ2-1; D possibly uses TRBD1 or TRBD2 (5 bases each). CDR3 length: 14 residues. Trimming pared 4 bases from V and 9 bases from J, leaving 17 bases between. Germline V gene sequence: CDR1 SGHRS, CDR2 YFSETQ. CDR3 bases: TGCGCCAGCAGCCTATTTGAGGGGTCAAGTGAGCAGTTCTTC. Protein product: CASSLFEGSSEQFF.